This T cell receptor (beta chain) was profiled in a study of CXCR3-negative and CXCR3-positive naive CD8 T cells (dated 2019 in TCRdb). Turning to the overall study: In total, roughly 150 million TRB reads were obtained, or roughly 1.5 +/- 0.3 million reads per library. Diversity and physicochemical repertoire analyses covered around 10 donors pooled from two independent experiments. TRBV-TRBJ cluster analysis included naive subsets from a handful of donors and memory cells from 3 donors. What the authors observed across the whole study: TRB CDR3s from CXCR3-positive naive cells showed higher hydrophobicity (lower Kidera factor 4), lower energy, and higher strength and volume indices than CXCR3-negative naive cells. CXCR3 expression partially decreased after cryopreservation, so most assays used freshly isolated PBMCs. Comparably high repertoire diversity was found in both naive subsets, whereas much lower repertoire diversity was found in memory CD8+ T cells. Because surface CD5, which has been linked to self-reactivity in mice, was comparable between naive subsets, TCR interaction strength was also inferred from TRB CDR3 physicochemical properties. Similar TRBV-TRBJ usage was shown by naive CXCR3-negative and CXCR3-positive cells from the same donor, whereas distinct patterns were shown by memory cells.

The run used a NextSeq 550. The Human TCR Profiling Kit (MiLaboratory) was used to prepare UMI-labeled 5' RACE TRB cDNA libraries. cDNA synthesis used the entire amount of extracted RNA, and PCR amplification then used the entire amount of cDNA produced. The libraries were made side by side, with each library going through the same number of PCR cycles. For the original study's pipeline: With a minimum of two reads required per UMI, MIGEC and MiXCR pulled out about 52,000 +/- 9,100 unique UMI-labeled TRB cDNA molecules from each library. On average, approximately 40,000 +/- 10,000 functional in-frame TRB CDR3 nucleotide clonotypes lacking stop codons were found per library. After downsampling to 5000 UMI-labeled TRB molecules per sample, diversity metrics, including normalized Shannon-Wiener and Chao1, were computed in VDJtools. For the central five CDR3 residues, VDJtools calculated physicochemical properties weighted by clonotype size, namely interaction energy, strength, volume and Kidera factor 4. One entry per CDR3 protein sequence results from the TCRdb reprocessing of the reads, with DNA left out. The V and J calls and clone size come from TCRdb's table, not from the authors' own analysis. The sample's records list approximately 100,000 distinct CDR3 sequences. The ten largest clones represent roughly 1.8% of the sample.

For every CD8+ T cell subset, 250,000 to 300,000 cells were flow-sorted straight into RLT lysis buffer, and each subset was sorted in triplicate. To exclude memory contaminants, naive CD8+ T cells were stringently defined as CD45RO-CCR7+CD27+CD95-. Standard density gradient centrifugation was used to isolate peripheral blood mononuclear cells from buffy coats. Naive CXCR3-negative and CXCR3-positive CD8+ T cells were flow-sorted on a FACSAria III. An RNeasy Mini Kit was used to extract total RNA from the sorted cells. Worth noting for this clonotype: What this receptor recognizes is not known.

Including the terminal cysteine and phenylalanine, the CDR3 comprises 15 residues. The DNA is not on file. Source material: naive CXCR3- CD8+ T cells from blood. Taken with the paper, the label for cell subset or site translates to: CD45RO-CCR7+CD27+CD95- naive CD8+ T cells lacking CXCR3 (TNR3-). This clonotype was sampled from a human donor in good health. Some clones in this sample may be carry-over from other donors' samples. Here the chain combines TRBV23-1 and TRBJ2-3; the D call of TRBD1 rests on TCRdb alone, since no DNA is present to check it. Being an ORF, TRBV23-1 has a function that is uncertain. The CDR3 reads as follows: CASAHHRDVADTQYF.